One sample yielded the 22 T cell receptor beta chains listed below, sequenced in a study of cytomegalovirus exposure and HLA in healthy donors (dated by TCRdb to about 2017). Library preparation used the immunoSEQ multiplex PCR assay. For the multiplex PCR, a mixture combining 60 forward primers for TCR Vbeta segments and 13 reverse primers for TCR Jbeta segments was used. The table was pulled from immuneACCESS by TCRdb, which kept in-frame rearrangements only. Such tables lose some clones; where checked, under half of the loss comes from unresolved V genes, and the rest has no known cause. The table for this sample lists 130,000 to 150,000 clones; 73% of them were counted only once. The biggest ten clones account for over 13% of the sample. Sequencing was performed on PBMCs. These receptors all stem from a human donor in good health.

The chain couples TRBV30 to TRBJ2-5; a possible D gene is TRBD2 (5 bases). The DNA matches TRBJ2-7 better at its end, which makes the J call doubtful. CDR1 is GTSNPN and CDR2 is SVGIG in the germline V gene (reference sequence). The CDR3 sequence is 13 residues long. CDR3 in amino acids: CASYREHQDEQYF. Written as DNA, the CDR3 is TGTGCCTCATATCGGGAACACCAAGACGAGCAGTACTTC.

Only a few counts were recorded for this clone. The CDR3 nucleotides are TGTGCCAGCAGCCCAGGGTGGCGAGGCTACACCTTC. Protein product: CASSPGWRGYTF. V gene TRBV27 combines with J gene TRBJ1-2; perhaps TRBD1 as D (5 bases). This CDR3 region has 12 residues. In germline, CDR1 is MNHEY, CDR2 SMNVEV (reference sequence). Trimming took 6 bases from V and 8 from J, leaving 13 bases between them.

The chain joins TRBV30 to TRBJ1-2; the D gene is possibly TRBD1 (5 bases). V gave up 3 bases and J gave up 6 bases, with 11 bases separating them. The CDR3 totals 12 residues. CDR1 and CDR2 (germline): GTSNPN, SVGIG (reference sequence). The CDR3 spells CAWSARGDGYTF. The CDR3 coding sequence is TGTGCCTGGAGCGCACGGGGGGATGGCTACACCTTC.

The chain employs TRBV7-2 and TRBJ1-4; D gene unclear. CDR3 length: 16 amino acids. Germline V lookup: CDR1 SGHTA, CDR2 FQGNSA. V was trimmed by 1 base and J by 2 bases, leaving 11 bases between them. For the CDR3, the DNA is TGTGCCAGCAGCTTAGTTCGGGGTTCCACTAATGAAAAACTGTTTTTT. It encodes CASSLVRGSTNEKLFF.

The gene calls are TRBV4-1 and TRBJ2-2; 14 nucleotides match TRBD2. Germline trimming cut 4 bases from V and 2 bases from J; bases unmatched to any gene: 6. This CDR3 has 18 residues. Germline CDR1 MGHRA, CDR2 YSYEKL. DNA of the CDR3: TGCGCCAGCAGCCCCCGGACTAGCGGGGGGCCTAACACCGGGGAGCTGTTTTTT. Protein product: CASSPRTSGGPNTGELFF.

This sequence joins TRBV6-6 and TRBJ1-4; TRBD1 matches 7 bases. The V gene end was trimmed by 6 bases and the J gene end by 5 bases; junction bases not matched to a gene: 9. Germline V lookup: CDR1 MNHNY, CDR2 SVGAGI (reference sequence). The CDR3 is made up of 15 amino acids. In DNA, the CDR3 is TGTGCCAGCAGGATACCGGGACAGCCAAATGAAAAACTGTTTTTT. Amino acids: CASRIPGQPNEKLFF.

This chain uses TRBV29-1 with TRBJ2-7; TRBD1 matches 10 bases. J gave up 6 bases and V 0 bases, and 2 bases lay outside the gene matches. The CDR3 spans 13 residues. Looked up from germline, CDR1 is SQVTM and CDR2 is ANQGSEA. For the CDR3, the DNA is TGCAGCGTTGAAGACCGGGACAGGGGCGAGCAGTACTTC. Translated: CSVEDRDRGEQYF.

This clone was seen a few times. V and J are TRBV2 and TRBJ2-7; 7 bases agree with TRBD2. The CDR3 spans 16 residues. The germline V gene has CDR1 SNHLY and CDR2 FYNNEI. The junction had 11 bases not matched to a gene; V was cut back by 6 bases and J by 0 bases. CDR3: CASSADSSGDSYEQYF. The CDR3 DNA sequence: TGTGCCAGCAGCGCCGACTCCAGCGGGGACTCCTACGAGCAGTACTTC.

As concerns this clone: The junction differs from germline at one of its ends, possibly a read error. The chain is built from TRBV11-3 and TRBJ1-2; TRBD1 is a possible D gene (6 bases). The CDR3 spans 15 residues. Germline-derived CDR1 and CDR2 are SGHNT and YENEEA. CDR3 in amino acids: CASSLFSGDGYGYPF. The CDR3, as DNA: TGTGCCAGCAGCTTATTTTCAGGGGATGGCTATGGCTACCCCTTC.

The genes are TRBV5-4 and TRBJ2-2; TRBD1 is a possible D gene (5 bases). Trimming cost V 0 bases and J 0 bases, with 6 bases left between them. From germline, CDR1 is SGHNT and CDR2 YYREEE (reference sequence). The CDR3 covers 15 residues. The chain's CDR3 is CASSLDRPNTGELFF. CDR3 bases: TGTGCCAGCAGCTTGGACAGGCCGAACACCGGGGAGCTGTTTTTT.

V is TRBV5-1 and J is TRBJ1-2, with 10 bases lining up with TRBD1. Germline CDR1 SGHRS, CDR2 YFSETQ. J was trimmed by 7 bases and V by 3 bases; bases with no gene match: 12. The CDR3 length is 16 residues. The CDR3 sequence: CASSSPTDRGRRGYTF. CDR3 nucleotide sequence: TGCGCCAGCAGCTCCCCTACTGACAGGGGGCGGCGTGGCTACACCTTC.

V is TRBV9 and J is TRBJ2-7; 7 nucleotides align to TRBD1. There are 14 residues in the CDR3. Unmatched junction bases numbered 4, after V lost 2 bases and J lost 2 bases. Germline loops: CDR1 SGDLS, CDR2 YYNGEE. The DNA of the CDR3 is TGTGCCAGCAGCGTTAGCGACAGGGCCTACGAGCAGTACTTC. The encoded protein is CASSVSDRAYEQYF.

The rearrangement links TRBV7-2 to TRBJ2-5, with D hard to call. This CDR3 has 13 residues. In germline, CDR1 is SGHTA, CDR2 FQGNSA. V dropped 2 bases and J dropped 5 bases, with 9 bases sitting between them. The CDR3 DNA is TGTGCCAGCAGCTTAAATTTCGCGGAGACCCAGTACTTC. This gives the protein CASSLNFAETQYF.

This clone was found a few times. The chain recombines TRBV4-1 with TRBJ2-3; 7 bases line up with TRBD2. Germline V gene lookup returns CDR1 MGHRA and CDR2 YSYEKL. J lost 1 base, V lost 4 bases, and 11 bases had no gene match. The CDR3 is 17 amino acids. The CDR3 DNA reads as TGCGCCAGCAGCCTTGGGATTGCGGGAGCTCGCACAGATACGCAGTATTTT. Amino acid sequence: CASSLGIAGARTDTQYF.

V is TRBV6-5 and J is TRBJ2-1; D is possibly TRBD2 (6 bases). The CDR3 is made up of 13 amino acids. Germline CDR1 reads MNHEY; CDR2 reads SVGAGI. Deletions cut 8 bases from V and 3 bases from J, with 11 bases between. CDR3 loop: CASGGGFYNEQFF. The DNA for the CDR3 is TGTGCCAGCGGAGGAGGGTTCTACAATGAGCAGTTCTTC.

This clone was seen only a few times. J is TRBJ2-7 and V is TRBV6-1; no definite D call. V lost 5 bases and J 3 bases, leaving 14 bases between the germline ends. CDR1 and CDR2 from the germline V gene are MNHNS and SASEGT. CDR3 length: 14 amino acids. The CDR3 protein is CASSNDITRYEQYF. The DNA of the CDR3 is TGTGCCAGCAGTAACGACATAACGCGCTACGAGCAGTACTTC.

This chain uses TRBV2 with TRBJ2-3; D is uncertain. V lost 4 bases, J lost 5 bases, and 16 bases lay in between. The CDR3 has 15 residues. CDR1 and CDR2 (germline): SNHLY, FYNNEI. The CDR3 loop reads CASSVAVADRDTQYF. The DNA of the CDR3 is TGTGCCAGCAGTGTGGCGGTCGCAGATCGAGATACGCAGTATTTT. The entire variable domain, with the rest obtained from reference TRBV2 and TRBJ2-3, is as follows: EPEVTQTPSHQVTQMGQEVILRCVPISNHLYFYWYRQILGQKVEFLVSFYNNEISEKSEIFDDQFSVERPDGSNFTLKIRSTKLEDSAMYFCASSVAVADRDTQYFGPGTRLTVL.

The rearrangement links TRBV6-4 to TRBJ1-1; D is perhaps TRBD1 (6 bases). Germline-derived CDR1 and CDR2 are MRHNA and SNTAGT. Trimming pared 6 bases from V and 5 bases from J, leaving 13 bases between. This CDR3 spans 13 amino acids. The CDR3 nucleotides are TGTGCCAGCAGCCTACAAAGGGGGACTGAAGCTTTCTTT. Encoded protein: CASSLQRGTEAFF.

The chain is built from TRBV27 and TRBJ2-3, with D tentatively TRBD2 (5 bases). Germline lookup yields CDR1 MNHEY and CDR2 SMNVEV (reference sequence). V lost 9 bases to trimming and J lost 4 bases, with 17 bases between them. The CDR3 is made up of 14 amino acids. This CDR3 reads CASPGRERADTQYF. CDR3 in DNA: TGTGCCAGTCCTGGACGGGAAAGAGCAGATACGCAGTATTTT.

The CDR3 DNA reads TGTGCCAGCAGCCTTAGCGGGAGGGCCTCCTACGAGCAGTACTTC. This codes for CASSLSGRASYEQYF. This chain connects TRBV7-8 to TRBJ2-5, with TRBD2 matching over 11 bases. The DNA end is more similar to TRBJ2-7, so the J call may be wrong. This CDR3 contains 15 residues. CDR1 is SGHVS, CDR2 FQNEAQ, per germline.

In the case of this clone: One junction end does not reproduce the germline sequence, and a read error may be involved. The chain links TRBV4-1 to TRBJ2-2, with 8 nucleotides matching TRBD1. The CDR3 has 15 residues. In germline, CDR1 is MGHRA, CDR2 YSYEKL. The DNA of the CDR3 is TGCGCCAGCAGCCTCAGACAGGGGAACGCCGGGGAGCTGTTTTTT. This sequence encodes CASSLRQGNAGELFF.

The gene calls are TRBV10-3 and TRBJ2-1; tentative D call: TRBD2 (6 bases). V was pared by 7 bases and J by 2 bases, with 9 bases between. The CDR3 has 13 residues. The V gene's germline CDR1 is ENHRY and CDR2 SYGVKD. In DNA, the CDR3 is TGTGCCATCACGGGCGGGACCTACAATGAGCAGTTCTTC. The encoded protein is CAITGGTYNEQFF.